Presented here are 22 T cell receptor beta chains from one specimen sequenced in a study of identical twins. TCRdb re-derived calls from the 5' RACE reads in MiXCR, one entry per CDR3 protein. This table holds about 730,000 distinct CDR3 sequences, about 20% found once. The sample also formed part of further work on T cells expressing NK-cell markers.

The sample taken for sequencing was PBMCs. The origin of the receptors is a woman under 30 in good health.

The sample holds one count of this clonotype. V gene TRBV7-6 combines with J gene TRBJ2-1; a possible D gene is TRBD1 (6 bases). Germline V CDR1 and CDR2: SGHVS, FNYEAQ. Trimming shortened V by 1 base and J by 5 bases, and 12 bases separated the two germline ends. The CDR3 runs to 15 residues. As DNA, the CDR3 is TGTGCCAGCAGCTTAGGAACAGGGTTGAACAATGAGCAGTTCTTC. Protein product: CASSLGTGLNNEQFF.

The chain joins TRBV29-1 to TRBJ2-7; 8 bases agree with TRBD1. Germline loops: CDR1 SQVTM, CDR2 ANQGSEA. The V segment lost 8 bases and the J segment 1 base; nucleotides outside the gene matches: 7. The CDR3 is 13 residues long. The CDR3 here is CSFLTGESYEQYF. The CDR3 bases are TGCAGCTTCCTGACAGGGGAATCCTACGAGCAGTACTTC.

V is TRBV20-1 and J is TRBJ2-5; D is unresolved. Germline lookup yields CDR1 DFQATT and CDR2 SNEGSKA (reference sequence). V was clipped by 5 bases and J by 4 bases, with 23 bases between them. The CDR3 runs to 16 residues. DNA for the CDR3: TGCAGTGCTCTCTGGATCTTCCAAGAGGCGACAGAGACCCAGTACTTC. This encodes CSALWIFQEATETQYF.

Comments on this clonotype: A read error may produce the germline difference seen at one junction end. This CDR3 reads CAITPGTSGGPVYF. The CDR3 region has the DNA TGTGCCATCACCCCCGGGACTAGCGGGGGGCCCGTCTACTTC. This chain joins TRBV10-3 and TRBJ2-1; 15 bases agree with TRBD2. The CDR3 spans 14 residues. Germline CDR1 and CDR2: ENHRY and SYGVKD.

This rearrangement joins TRBV19 to TRBJ1-1; D is possibly TRBD1 (5 bases). V lost 7 bases, J lost 4 bases, and 16 bases lay in between. The CDR3 length is 14 residues. Germline CDR1 and CDR2: LNHDA and SQIVND (reference sequence). The DNA for the CDR3 is TGTGCCAGTAACCTTCGGGGGATAGGCACTGAAGCTTTCTTT. Amino acid sequence: CASNLRGIGTEAFF. Using reference TRBV19 and TRBJ1-1 for the parts outside the CDR3, the full variable domain is DGGITQSPKYLFRKEGQNVTLSCEQNLNHDAMYWYRQDPGQGLRLIYYSQIVNDFQKGDIAEGYSVSREKKESFPLTVTSAQKNPTAFYLCASNLRGIGTEAFFGQGTRLTVV.

The chain is built from TRBV3-1 and TRBJ2-3, with 7 bases aligning to TRBD2. V shed 1 base, J shed 8 bases, and the junction held 9 bases outside the gene matches. Germline V CDR1 and CDR2: LGHDT, YNNKEL (reference sequence). This CDR3 contains 15 residues. The CDR3 reads CASSQVGPPGGTQYF. The CDR3 nucleotides are TGTGCCAGCAGCCAAGTGGGCCCTCCGGGGGGTACGCAGTATTTT.

The chain carries TRBV5-1 and TRBJ2-3; D unclear. V gave up 4 bases and J gave up 1 base, with 10 bases separating them. Germline V gene lookup returns CDR1 SGHRS and CDR2 YFSETQ. The CDR3 extends over 14 amino acids. For the CDR3, the DNA is TGCGCCAGCAGCGTAAGTCCACGCACAGATACGCAGTATTTT. This encodes CASSVSPRTDTQYF.

Only one count was recorded for this clonotype. The chain is built from TRBV12-3 or TRBV12-4 and TRBJ2-5, with TRBD2 matching 8 bases. This CDR3 spans 15 amino acids. The V and J ends lost 2 bases and 4 bases, in that order; junction bases with no gene match: 6. This CDR3 reads CASSLLGGAGETQYF. Here the CDR3 DNA reads TGTGCCAGCAGTTTACTCGGGGGGGCCGGAGAGACCCAGTACTTC.

This clonotype was seen many times. The gene calls are TRBV12-3 or TRBV12-4 and TRBJ2-3, with TRBD2 matching 9 bases. V was pared by 3 bases and J by 1 base, with 2 bases of the junction left unmatched. CDR3 length: 15 amino acids. In DNA, the CDR3 is TGTGCCAGCAGTTTCCGGACTAGCGGCACAGATACGCAGTATTTT. Translated: CASSFRTSGTDTQYF.

The chain is built from TRBV29-1 and TRBJ2-5; TRBD2 might be the D (6 bases). Deletions cut 5 bases from V and 3 bases from J, with 10 bases between. The germline CDR1 and CDR2 sequences are SQVTM and ANQGSEA. This CDR3 is 12 amino acids long. The CDR3 reads CSVSRGKETQYF. CDR3 in DNA: TGCAGCGTTTCCCGGGGGAAAGAGACCCAGTACTTC.

The chain combines TRBV12-3 or TRBV12-4 with TRBJ1-5, with 9 bases lining up with TRBD1. The trim removed 6 bases at V and 4 bases at J, leaving 4 bases unmatched. The length of the CDR3 is 14 residues. CDR3 loop: CASSGTGYNQPQHF. CDR3 DNA sequence: TGTGCCAGCAGCGGGACAGGGTATAATCAGCCCCAGCATTTT.

Worth noting for this clonotype: The junction differs from germline at one of its ends, possibly a read error. The chain has TRBV5-1 and TRBJ2-1; 8 bases agree with TRBD2. Germline loops: CDR1 SGHRS, CDR2 YFSETQ. CDR3 length: 15 amino acids. The CDR3 spells CAGSLRAGAANEQFF. The CDR3 DNA is TGCGCCGGCAGCTTGCGAGCGGGAGCTGCGAATGAGCAGTTCTTC.

This clonotype was recorded at least ten times. The chain combines TRBV14 with TRBJ2-7; no firm D call. V was cut by 0 bases and J by 0 bases, with 9 bases left in between. CDR1 and CDR2 (germline): SGHDN, FVKESK. The CDR3 extends over 15 amino acids. CDR3 DNA sequence: TGTGCCAGCAGCCAAGATGCGGCGCCCTCCTACGAGCAGTACTTC. It is translated as CASSQDAAPSYEQYF.

At least ten counts were recorded for this clonotype. The chain joins TRBV12-3 or TRBV12-4 to TRBJ1-2; weak D call: TRBD1 (5 bases). CDR3 length equals 14 residues. V lost 6 bases and J lost 0, with 11 bases in between. The CDR3 DNA follows: TGTGCCAGCAGCCGGCAGGGAACTAACTATGGCTACACCTTC. Its protein is CASSRQGTNYGYTF.

The chain has TRBV11-2 and TRBJ2-1; the D gene is possibly TRBD1 (6 bases). The germline V gene encodes CDR1 SGHAT and CDR2 FQNNGV. The ends were cut back, 3 bases at V and 4 bases at J, with 13 bases in the middle. CDR3 size: 15 residues. In DNA, the CDR3 is TGTGCCAGCAGCTTCCGCGGACAGCCTTACAATGAGCAGTTCTTC. This codes for CASSFRGQPYNEQFF. Looking up the rest from reference TRBV11-2 and TRBJ2-1 gives the full variable domain: EAGVAQSPRYKIIEKRQSVAFWCNPISGHATLYWYQQILGQGPKLLIQFQNNGVVDDSQLPKDRFSAERLKGVDSTLKIQPAKLEDSAVYLCASSFRGQPYNEQFFGPGTRLTVL.

This clonotype was counted only a few times. This chain joins TRBV29-1 and TRBJ2-1; D not certain. Germline V lookup: CDR1 SQVTM, CDR2 ANQGSEA. Trimming left V 4 bases short and J 1 base short, with 14 bases between. The CDR3 has 15 amino acids. CDR3 in DNA: TGCAGCGTTGCCTCCGCTAGGGAATCCTACAATGAGCAGTTCTTC. This codes for CSVASARESYNEQFF.

This clonotype was detected many times. The chain is built from TRBV12-3 or TRBV12-4 and TRBJ1-5; D gene unclear. CDR3 size: 16 residues. V was clipped by 5 bases and J by 3 bases, with 17 bases between them. The CDR3 loop reads CASSLYPLQANQPQHF. The CDR3, as DNA: TGTGCCAGCAGTCTCTATCCGCTTCAGGCCAATCAGCCCCAGCATTTT.

There are a few counts of this clonotype. The chain carries TRBV6-5 and TRBJ2-4; the match to TRBD2 covers 13 bases. The CDR3 contains 18 residues. Per germline, CDR1 MNHEY and CDR2 SVGAGI. Trimming at V came to 2 bases and at J to 0 bases, leaving 4 bases not matched to a gene. CDR3 residues: CASSYGTSGTLAKNIQYF. In DNA form, the CDR3 reads TGTGCCAGCAGTTACGGGACTAGCGGGACGCTAGCCAAAAACATTCAGTACTTC.

The CDR3 sequence: CASSPRQFF. The CDR3 coding sequence is TGTGCCAGCAGCCCCCGGCAGTTCTTC. This chain uses TRBV2 with TRBJ2-1; D is undetermined. The V gene lost 6 bases and the J gene lost 12 bases, with 6 bases spanning the gap. The CDR3 runs 9 residues. CDR1 is SNHLY, CDR2 FYNNEI, per germline. Based on the CDR3 plus reference TRBV2 and TRBJ2-1, the full variable domain is EPEVTQTPSHQVTQMGQEVILRCVPISNHLYFYWYRQILGQKVEFLVSFYNNEISEKSEIFDDQFSVERPDGSNFTLKIRSTKLEDSAMYFCASSPRQFFGPGTRLTVL.

There are a few counts of this clonotype. The genes are TRBV15 and TRBJ2-2; D is unclear. Germline CDR1 reads LNHNV; CDR2 reads YYDKDF (reference sequence). This CDR3 is built from 17 residues. Trimming removed 0 bases from V and 6 bases from J, with 17 bases in between. The chain's CDR3 is CATSRDQVRPTSGELFF. DNA for the CDR3: TGTGCCACCAGCAGAGATCAGGTCCGTCCGACCTCCGGGGAGCTGTTTTTT.

CDR3 sequence: CASSTRLGGYTF. For the CDR3, the DNA is TGTGCCAGCAGCACTCGACTAGGTGGCTACACCTTC. V is TRBV3-1 and J is TRBJ1-2; no reliable D call. CDR1 is LGHDT, CDR2 YNNKEL, per germline (reference sequence). V lost 5 bases to trimming and J lost 7 bases, with 11 bases between them. This CDR3 is 12 amino acids long.

This clonotype was recorded a few times. The chain combines TRBV6-5 with TRBJ1-6; 7 bases agree with TRBD1. Germline CDR1 and CDR2: MNHEY and SVGAGI. V shed 3 bases and J 9 bases; nucleotides not matched to a gene: 8. This CDR3 is built from 15 residues. As DNA, the CDR3 is TGTGCCAGCAGTTATTATACAGGGGAAATTTCACCCCTCCACTTT. Translated: CASSYYTGEISPLHF.